This entry lists 28 T cell receptor beta chains sequenced from one sample in a study of STAT5B mutations in CD4+ large granular lymphocyte leukemia. Repertoires were generated with immunoSEQ multiplex PCR, while TCRdb's copy carries only in-frame clones and drops some. The table includes 37,000 or so clones, roughly 81% detected once. The sequenced sample was CD4+ T cells from blood buffy coats. The receptors originated from a human donor in good health.

This chain connects TRBV7-9 to TRBJ2-1; D may be TRBD2 (6 bases). V was shortened by 8 bases and J by 1 base, with 15 bases between the two germline ends. The length of the CDR3 is 15 residues. Germline CDR1 SEHNR, CDR2 FQNEAQ (reference sequence). CDR3 sequence: CASGALARSYNEQFF. The CDR3, as DNA: TGTGCCAGCGGGGCTCTAGCGCGATCCTACAATGAGCAGTTCTTC.

V usage is TRBV27 and J usage is TRBJ2-7; perhaps TRBD2 as D (6 bases). Germline V lookup: CDR1 MNHEY, CDR2 SMNVEV (reference sequence). The germline V and J ends were trimmed by 3 bases and 0 bases, with 15 bases remaining between them. The CDR3 loop spans 16 amino acids. Written as DNA, the CDR3 is TGTGCCAGCAGTTTGGCTAGCGCTTCGAGCTCCTACGAGCAGTACTTC. Amino acid sequence: CASSLASASSSYEQYF.

This sequence joins TRBV6-1 and TRBJ1-1; D may be TRBD1 (5 bases). Germline V CDR1 and CDR2: MNHNS, SASEGT. The V and J ends lost 10 bases and 11 bases respectively, with 29 bases between them. The CDR3 runs 15 residues. CDR3 residues: CATRTWREGRQGAFF. In DNA form, the CDR3 reads TGTGCCACGAGGACGTGGCGTGAGGGGAGACAAGGGGCTTTCTTT.

This chain links TRBV11-2 with TRBJ2-7; the D gene is possibly TRBD1 (6 bases). This CDR3 has 14 residues. V lost 3 bases to trimming and J lost 3 bases, with 12 bases between them. Germline assignment: CDR1 SGHAT and CDR2 FQNNGV. The CDR3 nucleotides are TGTGCCAGCAGCTTGGCAGGGGTTGTCTACGAGCAGTACTTC. Its protein product is CASSLAGVVYEQYF. Full variable domain (remainder filled in from reference TRBV11-2 and TRBJ2-7): EAGVAQSPRYKIIEKRQSVAFWCNPISGHATLYWYQQILGQGPKLLIQFQNNGVVDDSQLPKDRFSAERLKGVDSTLKIQPAKLEDSAVYLCASSLAGVVYEQYFGPGTRLTVT.

The V gene is TRBV6-5, the J gene TRBJ1-2; tentatively, D is TRBD1 (5 bases). This CDR3 spans 14 amino acids. V was pared by 0 bases and J by 4 bases, with 9 bases between. Germline V lookup: CDR1 MNHEY, CDR2 SVGAGI. CDR3 nucleotides: TGTGCCAGCAGTTACTCGAGGGGTAGCTATGGCTACACCTTC. Translated, it gives CASSYSRGSYGYTF.

This chain uses TRBV10-3 with TRBJ1-1, with D tentatively TRBD1 (5 bases). This CDR3 has 13 residues. CDR1 ENHRY and CDR2 SYGVKD come from the germline V gene. V was clipped by 6 bases and J by 1 base, with 9 bases between them. The CDR3 reads CAIREGANTEAFF. DNA for the CDR3: TGTGCCATCAGGGAAGGGGCGAACACTGAAGCTTTCTTT.

The chain joins TRBV6-6 to TRBJ1-4; 8 bases map to TRBD1. Germline assignment: CDR1 MNHNY and CDR2 SVGAGI (reference sequence). J was trimmed by 8 bases and V by 2 bases; bases with no gene match: 7. The CDR3 contains 15 residues. The CDR3 loop is CASSYPGQGGEKLFF. CDR3 bases: TGTGCCAGCAGTTACCCCGGACAGGGCGGCGAAAAACTGTTTTTT.

The chain has TRBV4-2 and TRBJ2-1, with 12 bases fitting TRBD2. The CDR3 consists of 16 residues. Trimming took 0 bases from V and 8 from J; bases not matched to a gene: 5. Germline V lookup: CDR1 LGHNA, CDR2 YNFKEQ. The CDR3 DNA is TGTGCCAGCAGCCAAGATAGACTAGCGGGAGCCCATGAGCAGTTCTTC. As protein: CASSQDRLAGAHEQFF.

The chain joins TRBV6-1 to TRBJ2-7; 9 positions agree with TRBD1. Germline CDR1 reads MNHNS; CDR2 reads SASEGT. Trimming took 10 bases from V and 3 from J; bases not matched to a gene: 7. The CDR3 covers 13 residues. Here the CDR3 reads CATHRGLDYEQYF. CDR3 coding DNA: TGTGCCACCCACAGGGGGCTGGACTACGAGCAGTACTTC.

The V call is TRBV5-6, the J call TRBJ2-7; D possibly corresponds to TRBD2 (7 bases). The V end was cut by 0 bases, the J end by 3 bases, with 16 bases between. The germline V gene has CDR1 SGHDT and CDR2 YYEEEE. This CDR3 region has 16 residues. CDR3 amino acids: CASSLAWGGQRYEQYF. The CDR3 DNA sequence: TGTGCCAGCAGCTTGGCGTGGGGGGGGCAACGCTACGAGCAGTACTTC.

The rearrangement links TRBV6-1 to TRBJ2-7; TRBD2 agrees at 8 bases. J lost 2 bases, V lost 6 bases, and 9 bases had no gene match. The CDR3 loop spans 15 amino acids. The germline CDR1 and CDR2 sequences are MNHNS and SASEGT. The CDR3 spells CASRSKREKPYEQYF. The CDR3 region has the DNA TGTGCCAGCAGATCAAAGCGGGAGAAACCCTACGAGCAGTACTTC.

The V gene is TRBV2, the J gene TRBJ2-7; TRBD2 matches 7 bases. Germline-derived CDR1 and CDR2 are SNHLY and FYNNEI. Trimming took 6 bases from V and 6 from J; bases not matched to a gene: 14. The CDR3 extends over 15 amino acids. The CDR3 DNA reads TGTGCCAGCAGCGAACTACTAGCGTCGGTTCTCGAGCAGTACTTC. Translating it yields CASSELLASVLEQYF.

This chain joins TRBV6-5 and TRBJ1-3; the D gene is possibly TRBD1 (5 bases). The CDR3 runs to 12 residues. The germline CDR1 and CDR2 sequences are MNHEY and SVGAGI. Trimming removed 8 bases at V and 4 bases at J, with 9 bases between. Here the CDR3 reads CASGASGNTIYF. The CDR3 bases are TGTGCCAGCGGGGCGAGCGGAAACACCATATATTTT.

The chain combines TRBV9 with TRBJ2-7, with 9 positions matching TRBD1. Germline CDR1 reads SGDLS; CDR2 reads YYNGEE. This CDR3 spans 15 amino acids. With V trimmed by 0 bases and J by 4 bases, 5 bases remained unmatched. The CDR3 spells CASSVDRGPPYEQYF. DNA for the CDR3: TGTGCCAGCAGCGTAGACAGGGGGCCCCCGTACGAGCAGTACTTC. Using reference TRBV9 and TRBJ2-7 for the parts outside the CDR3, the full variable domain is DSGVTQTPKHLITATGQRVTLRCSPRSGDLSVYWYQQSLDQGLQFLIQYYNGEERAKGNILERFSAQQFPDLHSELNLSSLELGDSALYFCASSVDRGPPYEQYFGPGTRLTVT.

The chain carries TRBV9 and TRBJ2-7; 12 bases align to TRBD2. After removal of 4 bases from V and 4 bases from J, the junction contained 6 bases not matched to a gene. The CDR3 contains 15 residues. Per germline, CDR1 SGDLS and CDR2 YYNGEE. CDR3 bases: TGTGCCAGCAGCCCCAGACTAGCGGGAGTATACGAGCAGTACTTC. Amino acids: CASSPRLAGVYEQYF.

The rearrangement uses TRBV28 and TRBJ1-2; no clear D. The CDR3 sequence is 14 residues long. Germline CDR1 and CDR2: MDHEN and SYDVKM. V dropped 3 bases and J dropped 7 bases, with 15 bases sitting between them. DNA of the CDR3: TGTGCCAGCAGTTTGCGGGCCCTAGCCCCTGGCTACACCTTC. Residues: CASSLRALAPGYTF.

This sequence joins TRBV5-1 and TRBJ2-5, with 9 bases fitting TRBD1. The V gene end was trimmed by 4 bases and the J gene end by 3 bases; junction bases not matched to a gene: 7. Germline V gene sequence: CDR1 SGHRS, CDR2 YFSETQ. CDR3 size: 15 residues. The CDR3 sequence is CASSPQGAREETQYF. DNA for the CDR3: TGCGCCAGCAGCCCACAGGGGGCGAGAGAAGAGACCCAGTACTTC.

This chain links TRBV11-3 with TRBJ1-1; D ambiguous. Deletions cut 2 bases from V and 1 base from J, with 5 bases between. CDR3 size: 13 residues. Germline-derived CDR1 and CDR2 are SGHNT and YENEEA. This CDR3 reads CASSLLSNTEAFF. In DNA, the CDR3 is TGTGCCAGCAGCTTACTATCGAACACTGAAGCTTTCTTT.

The chain links TRBV11-2 to TRBJ2-5, with 8 bases identical to TRBD1. CDR3 length: 17 amino acids. Per germline, CDR1 SGHAT and CDR2 FQNNGV. With V trimmed by 1 base and J by 5 bases, 12 bases remained unmatched. CDR3 in DNA: TGTGCCAGCAGCTTAGTCGGACAGGGCGGGATAGGGGAGACCCAGTACTTC. Its protein product is CASSLVGQGGIGETQYF.

The chain joins TRBV27 to TRBJ2-3, with a tentative D call TRBD2 (6 bases). Trimming removed 4 bases at V and 0 bases at J, with 20 bases between. Germline CDR1 reads MNHEY; CDR2 reads SMNVEV (reference sequence). The CDR3 covers 18 residues. This chain's CDR3 is CASSWSPFPGVSTDTQYF. The CDR3 coding sequence is TGTGCCAGCAGTTGGAGCCCCTTCCCGGGAGTGAGCACAGATACGCAGTATTTT.

This clone was counted a single time. CDR3 in amino acids: CASSIDSSGSLYNEQFF. CDR3 nucleotides: TGTGCCAGTAGTATAGATTCTAGCGGGAGTCTCTACAATGAGCAGTTCTTC. The chain joins TRBV19 to TRBJ2-1; 10 bases are shared with TRBD2. The CDR3 sequence is 17 residues long. In germline, CDR1 is LNHDA, CDR2 SQIVND (reference sequence). V lost 0 bases, J lost 3 bases, and 5 bases stayed unmatched.

The chain joins TRBV6-1 to TRBJ2-3; 10 positions agree with TRBD2. V shed 4 bases and J 0 bases; nucleotides not matched to a gene: 4. The CDR3 spans 16 residues. Germline V gene lookup returns CDR1 MNHNS and CDR2 SASEGT. The CDR3 here is CASSGGTSDSTDTQYF. In nucleotides, the CDR3 is TGTGCCAGCAGTGGAGGGACTAGCGATAGCACAGATACGCAGTATTTT.

The chain couples TRBV6-5 to TRBJ1-1; 8 nucleotides line up with TRBD1. CDR3 size: 16 residues. The V segment lost 4 bases and the J segment 4 bases; nucleotides outside the gene matches: 11. Germline lookup yields CDR1 MNHEY and CDR2 SVGAGI. In DNA, the CDR3 is TGTGCCAGCAGTTTGTCCTCAGGGGGCTTTATCACTGAAGCTTTCTTT. It specifies CASSLSSGGFITEAFF.

The chain links TRBV11-1 to TRBJ2-7, with a possible D match to TRBD1 (6 bases). V was clipped by 5 bases and J by 1 base, with 15 bases between them. CDR1 is SGHAT and CDR2 is FQDESV in the germline V gene (reference sequence). CDR3 length: 15 amino acids. The CDR3 nucleotides read TGTGCCAGCAGCCCCTGGCCACAGGGATCCTACGAGCAGTACTTC. This gives the protein CASSPWPQGSYEQYF.

V gene TRBV5-1 combines with J gene TRBJ2-3; 7 nucleotides agree with TRBD1. V shed 4 bases, J shed 2 bases, and the junction held 7 bases outside the gene matches. Germline-derived CDR1 and CDR2 are SGHRS and YFSETQ. There are 15 residues in the CDR3. The CDR3 loop is CASSSLTGITDTQYF. CDR3 nucleotide sequence: TGCGCCAGCAGCAGTCTGACAGGGATCACAGATACGCAGTATTTT.

J is TRBJ2-4 and V is TRBV28, with TRBD1 identical over 7 bases. Per germline, CDR1 MDHEN and CDR2 SYDVKM. This CDR3 contains 16 residues. V gave up 2 bases and J gave up 5 bases; unmatched junction bases: 9. Here the CDR3 DNA reads TGTGCCAGCAGTTTAGGGTTCGGAACAGGGGAAAACATTCAGTACTTC. Translation gives CASSLGFGTGENIQYF.

V usage is TRBV29-1 and J usage is TRBJ2-5; either TRBD1 or TRBD2 may fit D (5 bases each). Trimming removed 6 bases at V and 3 bases at J, with 23 bases between. The CDR3 spans 16 residues. Germline CDR1 and CDR2: SQVTM and ANQGSEA. The CDR3: CSVMDPWGPIKETQYF. CDR3 nucleotides: TGCAGCGTAATGGACCCGTGGGGACCGATTAAAGAGACCCAGTACTTC.

The gene calls are TRBV19 and TRBJ2-7, with 12 bases identical to TRBD2. There are 15 residues in the CDR3. V shed 5 bases, J shed 12 bases, and the junction held 14 bases outside the gene matches. Germline V gives CDR1 LNHDA, CDR2 SQIVND (reference sequence). Here the CDR3 DNA reads TGTGCCAGTAGTCCACGACTAGCGGGAGAGGAAAGCAGGTACTTC. Its translation is CASSPRLAGEESRYF.